The rows below give T cell receptor beta chains drawn from one sample of a study of CD8+ T cells in alopecia areata. The data were produced by immunoSEQ multiplex PCR, yet TCRdb's version contains in-frame clones alone and is incomplete. The table records about 220,000 clones, around three fifths of them present only once. The sample here was CD4+ T cells sorted from blood, taken at week 4, from a patient treated with tofacitinib. The receptors were gathered from a human donor with alopecia areata. Each CDR3 is given with its conserved first and last residue. The D gene is left open where the match is weak. Clone sizes are given selectively: once, few, many, or a class where the clone is expanded.

len	v_gene	j_gene	d_gene	abundance	CDR3nt	CDR3aa
16	TRBV29-1	TRBJ2-7	-	once	TGCAGCGTTTTAGGACAGAGCCTTGACCTGAGGGACGAGCAGTACTTC	CSVLGQSLDLRDEQYF
13	TRBV7-2	TRBJ1-1	TRBD1	-	TGTGCCAGCAGTAAGGGGGCGAACACTGAAGCTTTCTTT	CASSKGANTEAFF
15	TRBV23-1	TRBJ2-3	-	-	TGCGCCAGCAGTCACGTAATAGGACAGCCAGATACGCAGTATTTT	CASSHVIGQPDTQYF
16	TRBV4-1	TRBJ1-5	TRBD1	-	TGCGCCAGCAGCCAAGGGCAGGGGGGTCACAATCAGCCCCAGCATTTT	CASSQGQGGHNQPQHF
14	TRBV14	TRBJ1-4	-	many	TGTGCCAGCAGCCTTAGGGGGTTTAATGAAAAACTGTTTTTT	CASSLRGFNEKLFF
13	TRBV30	TRBJ1-5	-	few	TGTGCCTGGACCCCCGGCGGAAATCAGCCCCAGCATTTT	CAWTPGGNQPQHF
15	TRBV2	TRBJ2-1	-	-	TGTGCCAGCAGTGACAATATCCGCTCCTACAATGAGCAGTTCTTC	CASSDNIRSYNEQFF
14	TRBV6-6	TRBJ2-7	TRBD1	-	TGTGCCAGCAGCGCAGCCGGGACAGACTACGAGCAGTACTTC	CASSAAGTDYEQYF
13	TRBV19	TRBJ2-3	TRBD1	-	TGTGCCAGCAAACAGGGGCCCACAGATACGCAGTATTTT	CASKQGPTDTQYF
14	TRBV5-1	TRBJ2-1	TRBD1	-	TGCGCCAGCAGCTTGGACGGGACAGGGGGTGAGCAGTTCTTC	CASSLDGTGGEQFF